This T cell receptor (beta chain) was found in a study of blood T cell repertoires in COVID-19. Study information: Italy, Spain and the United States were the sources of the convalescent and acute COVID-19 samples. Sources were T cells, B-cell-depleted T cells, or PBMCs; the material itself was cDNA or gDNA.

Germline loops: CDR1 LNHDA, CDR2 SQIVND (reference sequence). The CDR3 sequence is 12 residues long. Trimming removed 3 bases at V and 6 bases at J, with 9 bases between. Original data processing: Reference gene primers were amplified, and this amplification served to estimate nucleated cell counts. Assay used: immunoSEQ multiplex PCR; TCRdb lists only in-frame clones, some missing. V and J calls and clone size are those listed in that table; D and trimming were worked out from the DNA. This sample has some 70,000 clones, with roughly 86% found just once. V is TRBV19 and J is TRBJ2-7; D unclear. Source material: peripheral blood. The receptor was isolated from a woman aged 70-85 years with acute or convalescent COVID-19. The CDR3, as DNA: TGTGCCAGTAGTATCCCTCCCTTCGAGCAGTACTTC. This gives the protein CASSIPPFEQYF.